Below, 31 T cell receptor beta chains from the same sample are listed, as sequenced in a study of response to subunit inactivated influenza vaccine. TCRdb re-analysed the RT-PCR reads in MiXCR, keeping a single row per CDR3 protein. The sample comprises over 800,000 distinct CDR3 sequences, about 20% of which are singletons, and 10% rests with the top ten. Sequenced material: PBMCs from blood, taken 4 to 6 days after vaccination. All receptors come from a man aged 45-65 years who received an inactivated influenza vaccine.

This clonotype has ten or more counts. CDR3 in DNA: TGTGCCAGCAGTTTCGTGGTGAACACTGAAGCTTTCTTT. This codes for CASSFVVNTEAFF. The chain recombines TRBV12-3 or TRBV12-4 with TRBJ1-1; no firm D call. CDR3 length equals 13 residues. Deletions cut 3 bases from V and 0 bases from J, with 5 bases between.

The chain links TRBV7-9 to TRBJ2-1; TRBD2 matches at 8 bases. This CDR3 comprises 17 residues. V dropped 6 bases and J dropped 0; count of bases not matched to a gene: 10. Germline V lookup: CDR1 SEHNR, CDR2 FQNEAQ (reference sequence). The CDR3 region has the DNA TGTGCCAGCAGTTCAACTAGCGGACAGTACTCCTACAATGAGCAGTTCTTC. Translating it yields CASSSTSGQYSYNEQFF.

V and J are TRBV9 and TRBJ1-1; maybe TRBD1 (6 bases). Germline assignment: CDR1 SGDLS and CDR2 YYNGEE. The CDR3 consists of 14 residues. The ends were cut back, 3 bases at V and 0 bases at J, with 9 bases in the middle. CDR3 residues: CASSAGTLNTEAFF. In nucleotides, the CDR3 is TGTGCCAGCAGCGCCGGGACACTGAACACTGAAGCTTTCTTT. The complete variable domain, with remaining parts taken from reference TRBV9 and TRBJ1-1, reads DSGVTQTPKHLITATGQRVTLRCSPRSGDLSVYWYQQSLDQGLQFLIQYYNGEERAKGNILERFSAQQFPDLHSELNLSSLELGDSALYFCASSAGTLNTEAFFGQGTRLTVV.

V usage is TRBV10-3 and J usage is TRBJ2-1; possibly TRBD2 for D (7 bases). The CDR3 is 16 amino acids. The germline V and J ends were trimmed by 0 bases and 2 bases, with 11 bases remaining between them. Germline values: CDR1 ENHRY, CDR2 SYGVKD. CDR3 in DNA: TGTGCCATCAGTGAGTCGGGGGGGCCCGCCTACAATGAGCAGTTCTTC. This translates into CAISESGGPAYNEQFF.

The CDR3 DNA follows: TGTGCCAGCAGCTTAGGCCAGGTGAACATTCAGTACTTC. It is translated as CASSLGQVNIQYF. V gene TRBV7-2 combines with J gene TRBJ2-4; D remains unclear. Trimming removed 1 base from V and 7 bases from J, with 8 bases in between. In germline, CDR1 is SGHTA, CDR2 FQGNSA. The CDR3 covers 13 residues.

This clonotype was observed a handful of times. The CDR3: CASSLGWGQSSYNEQFF. CDR3 DNA sequence: TGTGCCAGCAGTTTAGGGTGGGGCCAGAGCTCCTACAATGAGCAGTTCTTC. This chain uses TRBV27 with TRBJ2-1; TRBD1 might be the D (5 bases). Trimming cost V 2 bases and J 0 bases, with 14 bases left between them. The CDR3 runs 17 residues. In germline, CDR1 is MNHEY, CDR2 SMNVEV (reference sequence).

The chain uses TRBV6-2 or TRBV6-3 and TRBJ2-7; TRBD2 agrees at 8 bases. The V and J ends lost 6 bases and 2 bases, in that order; junction bases with no gene match: 9. Germline CDR1 is MNHEY and CDR2 is SVGEGT. The CDR3 consists of 15 residues. CDR3 bases: TGTGCCAGCAGAGGAAAACTAGCGGACCCCTACGAGCAGTACTTC. Encoded protein: CASRGKLADPYEQYF.

The chain recombines TRBV12-3 or TRBV12-4 with TRBJ2-5, with D uncertain. The CDR3 length is 12 residues. V gave up 3 bases and J gave up 4 bases, with 6 bases separating them. The CDR3 protein is CASSFGSETQYF. The CDR3, as DNA: TGTGCCAGCAGTTTTGGGTCAGAGACCCAGTACTTC.

This chain links TRBV20-1 with TRBJ2-7; TRBD2 matches 7 bases. Germline CDR1 DFQATT, CDR2 SNEGSKA (reference sequence). The CDR3 extends over 15 amino acids. The junction had 19 bases not matched to a gene; V was cut back by 8 bases and J by 6 bases. The CDR3 DNA reads as TGCAGTCCATACGCGACGGGAGGTAGGGACTCCGAGCAGTACTTC. It encodes CSPYATGGRDSEQYF.

The V gene is TRBV10-3, the J gene TRBJ1-2; TRBD1 is a possible D gene (6 bases). There are 14 residues in the CDR3. CDR1 is ENHRY and CDR2 is SYGVKD in the germline V gene. Trimming took off 10 bases at V and 1 base at J, with 16 bases between the two ends. The CDR3 DNA follows: TGTGCCACCCGAACCTGGACAGATAACTATGGCTACACCTTC. Protein: CATRTWTDNYGYTF.

This clonotype was seen a handful of times. V usage is TRBV6-1 and J usage is TRBJ1-4, with a possible D match to TRBD1 (6 bases). CDR1 and CDR2 from the germline V gene are MNHNS and SASEGT. The CDR3 consists of 19 residues. Trimming took 8 bases from V and 3 from J, leaving 28 bases between them. The CDR3 DNA is TGTGCCAGCCGCTATACGGGCGGGGGGCGGAGTACACCTAATGAAAAACTGTTTTTT. It translates to CASRYTGGGRSTPNEKLFF.

This clonotype has at least ten counts. The V gene is TRBV18, the J gene TRBJ2-1; 8 bases fit TRBD2. V lost 9 bases to trimming and J lost 2 bases; unmatched junction nucleotides: 3. Per the germline V gene, CDR1 is KGHSH and CDR2 is LQKENI. The CDR3 totals 13 residues. CDR3 bases: TGTGCCAGTAGCGGGAATCCCTACAATGAGCAGTTCTTC. Its translation: CASSGNPYNEQFF.

V usage is TRBV7-2 and J usage is TRBJ2-1, with TRBD2 matching 10 bases. The trim removed 5 bases at V and 0 bases at J, leaving 7 bases unmatched. This CDR3 contains 17 residues. The germline gives CDR1 SGHTA, CDR2 FQGNSA. CDR3 in DNA: TGTGCCAGCAGCATTTATAGCGGGGGGAGCTCCTACAATGAGCAGTTCTTC. The encoded protein is CASSIYSGGSSYNEQFF.

Many counts were recorded for this clonotype. V gene TRBV12-3 or TRBV12-4 combines with J gene TRBJ2-3; D may correspond to TRBD1 or TRBD2 (5 bases each). The ends were cut back, 3 bases at V and 1 base at J, with 14 bases in the middle. CDR3 length equals 16 residues. The CDR3 protein is CASSFVLGTGTDTQYF. CDR3 sequence (DNA): TGTGCCAGCAGTTTCGTTTTGGGGACCGGCACAGATACGCAGTATTTT.

In its sample, this clonotype was seen a few times. The gene calls are TRBV9 and TRBJ2-7; D possibly corresponds to TRBD2 (6 bases). With 4 bases removed from V and 6 bases from J, the gap between germline ends came to 23 bases. The germline gives CDR1 SGDLS, CDR2 YYNGEE. The CDR3 totals 16 residues. CDR3 protein: CASSLTAGTPRGEQYF. CDR3 nucleotide sequence: TGTGCCAGCAGCCTAACCGCCGGGACTCCTCGAGGCGAGCAGTACTTC.

Here the CDR3 reads CASSSSPGGSFIFF. Written as DNA, the CDR3 is TGTGCCAGCAGCTCCTCCCCCGGGGGGTCATTCATCTTTTTT. The chain has TRBV3-1 and TRBJ2-2; 7 bases line up with TRBD2. The V segment lost 5 bases and the J segment 17 bases; nucleotides outside the gene matches: 17. CDR1 is LGHDT, CDR2 YNNKEL, per germline (reference sequence). This CDR3 has 14 residues.

This clonotype was observed many times. V gene TRBV12-3 or TRBV12-4 combines with J gene TRBJ2-5; TRBD2 matches 7 bases. J was trimmed by 7 bases and V by 7 bases; bases with no gene match: 12. This CDR3 is built from 14 residues. As DNA, the CDR3 is TGTGCCAGCACCACAGGACTAGAGAGGTGGACCCAGTACTTC. Amino acids: CASTTGLERWTQYF.

The chain is built from TRBV19 and TRBJ1-5, with D possibly TRBD1 on 6 matching bases. Trimming stripped 5 bases from V and 7 bases from J, with 12 bases between. CDR1 is LNHDA, CDR2 SQIVND, per germline (reference sequence). The CDR3 runs to 13 residues. For the CDR3, the DNA is TGTGCCAGTAGTGTGACAGGCCCGCAGCCCCAGCATTTT. Translation gives CASSVTGPQPQHF.

The chain has TRBV12-3 or TRBV12-4 and TRBJ2-7, with D perhaps being TRBD1 or TRBD2 (5 bases each). The V gene lost 3 bases and the J gene lost 6 bases, with 9 bases spanning the gap. The CDR3 contains 12 residues. The CDR3: CASSFVRGEQYF. CDR3 sequence (DNA): TGTGCCAGCAGTTTCGTGAGGGGCGAGCAGTACTTC.

V gene TRBV20-1 combines with J gene TRBJ2-7; 7 bases fit TRBD1. The CDR3 spans 13 residues. Germline V gene data show CDR1 as DFQATT and CDR2 as SNEGSKA (reference sequence). The ends lost 2 bases at V and 5 bases at J; junction bases unmatched: 6. In DNA, the CDR3 is TGCAGTGCTAGACCGGGACAGTTCAACGAGCAGTACTTC. This translates into CSARPGQFNEQYF.

The chain employs TRBV7-9 and TRBJ2-3; no definite D call. Germline lookup yields CDR1 SEHNR and CDR2 FQNEAQ (reference sequence). V dropped 5 bases and J dropped 10 bases, with 16 bases sitting between them. The CDR3 is 13 amino acids. The CDR3, as DNA: TGTGCCAGCAGCCTCTCGGTTAGAGAATCGCAGTATTTT. Protein product: CASSLSVRESQYF.

Only a few counts were recorded for this clonotype. The chain carries TRBV7-2 and TRBJ1-1; D is unresolved. V was shortened by 2 bases and J by 1 base, with 8 bases between the two germline ends. CDR1 SGHTA and CDR2 FQGNSA come from the germline V gene. The CDR3 has 14 residues. This CDR3 reads CASSLHSKNTEAFF. DNA of the CDR3: TGTGCCAGCAGCTTACACTCGAAGAACACTGAAGCTTTCTTT.

As concerns this clonotype: The junction does not match germline at one end; this may be a read error. The V and J genes are TRBV10-3 and TRBJ1-1; D gene uncertain. Germline CDR1 is ENHRY and CDR2 is SYGVKD. The CDR3 loop spans 14 amino acids. CDR3 nucleotides: TGTGCCATCAGTGATCTCGACAAGAACGCTGAAGCTTTCTTT. Translated, it gives CAISDLDKNAEAFF.

The rearrangement links TRBV2 to TRBJ1-3; the D gene is possibly TRBD1 (5 bases). The CDR3 loop spans 14 amino acids. Trimming removed 4 bases at V and 3 bases at J, with 10 bases between. The germline CDR1 and CDR2 sequences are SNHLY and FYNNEI. The CDR3 reads CASSGQLSGNTIYF. In nucleotides, the CDR3 is TGTGCCAGCAGTGGACAGCTTAGTGGAAACACCATATATTTT.

The chain employs TRBV7-2 and TRBJ2-5; D perhaps matches TRBD1 (6 bases). Trimming removed 3 bases at V and 7 bases at J, with 12 bases between. From germline, CDR1 is SGHTA and CDR2 FQGNSA. This CDR3 is built from 13 residues. CDR3 bases: TGTGCCAGCAGCTTTTCAGGACAGCGGACCCAGTACTTC. Protein sequence: CASSFSGQRTQYF.

The rearrangement joins TRBV20-1 to TRBJ2-1; possible D gene TRBD1, 5 bases. CDR1 and CDR2 from the germline V gene are DFQATT and SNEGSKA (reference sequence). The CDR3 has 15 residues. The V end lost 2 bases, the J end lost 0 bases, and 11 bases lay between the germline ends. The CDR3 coding sequence is TGCAGTGCTAGACCGACAGTAGGCTCCTACAATGAGCAGTTCTTC. Translated: CSARPTVGSYNEQFF.

The chain uses TRBV5-1 and TRBJ2-7; TRBD1 agrees at 10 bases. The germline V gene has CDR1 SGHRS and CDR2 YFSETQ. The CDR3 is 16 amino acids. The V gene end was trimmed by 2 bases and the J gene end by 5 bases; junction bases not matched to a gene: 10. This CDR3 is CASSLNPGQGLDEQYF. The CDR3 nucleotides are TGCGCCAGCAGCTTAAACCCGGGACAGGGGCTCGACGAGCAGTACTTC.

The rearrangement uses TRBV12-3 or TRBV12-4 and TRBJ1-1, with D unclear. This CDR3 has 14 residues. Deletions cut 3 bases from V and 2 bases from J, with 10 bases between. CDR3 sequence: CASSLRTRNTEAFF. In DNA, the CDR3 is TGTGCCAGCAGTTTGAGAACTAGAAACACTGAAGCTTTCTTT.

This clonotype was observed a few times. The chain uses TRBV20-1 and TRBJ2-3; 8 nucleotides agree with TRBD2. The CDR3 has 12 residues. Germline CDR1 is DFQATT and CDR2 is SNEGSKA (reference sequence). V was clipped by 6 bases and J by 5 bases; unmatched bases: 4. The CDR3 is CSAKRGQDTQYF. CDR3 in DNA: TGCAGTGCGAAGCGGGGGCAAGATACGCAGTATTTT.

The rearrangement joins TRBV24-1 to TRBJ2-5, with TRBD2 identical over 7 bases. J lost 0 bases, V lost 9 bases, and 3 bases had no gene match. CDR1 is KGHDR, CDR2 SFDVKD, per germline. This CDR3 is 13 amino acids long. DNA of the CDR3: TGTGCCACCGGGACTACCTACCAAGAGACCCAGTACTTC. Its translation: CATGTTYQETQYF.

The rearrangement links TRBV20-1 to TRBJ1-6; D unclear. V dropped 3 bases and J dropped 7 bases, with 10 bases sitting between them. Germline assignment: CDR1 DFQATT and CDR2 SNEGSKA (reference sequence). The CDR3 consists of 13 residues. CDR3 protein: CSASFGRNSPLHF. CDR3 sequence (DNA): TGCAGTGCTAGCTTCGGACGCAATTCACCCCTCCACTTT.